The subject of this entry is one T cell receptor (beta chain). As yet, its antigen is unknown. This CDR3 has 12 residues. Germline CDR1 is GTSNPN and CDR2 is SVGIG (reference sequence). V was trimmed by 5 bases and J by 9 bases, leaving 14 bases between them. Patients yielded 1 to 8 samples each, pretreatment and on-treatment. This sample is drawn from a study of PD-L1 blockade in urothelial cancer. Whole-study context: Of 30 or so patients, about 24 were males with bladder-origin urothelial cancer. The analyses of blood took place 3 weeks (second dose) and 6 weeks after treatment start.

Notes on the study in general: Expansion of tumor-associated blood clones at 3 weeks was greater in durable-benefit patients.

Using immunoSEQ multiplex PCR, the repertoire was profiled, and TCRdb retains in-frame clones only, with some absent. The table shows approximately 100,000 clones, with approximately 86% occurring only once. The source material was PBMCs, sampled around atezolizumab (anti-PD-L1) treatment. This TCR was recovered from a man in his forties or fifties with urothelial cancer. The gene calls are TRBV30 and TRBJ1-5, with D tentatively TRBD1 (5 bases). This chain's CDR3 is CAWGAPGGPQHF. CDR3 nucleotides: TGTGCCTGGGGGGCCCCCGGGGGGCCCCAGCATTTT.